This T cell receptor beta chain is from a study of shared clonotypes between healthy human individuals. A word on this clone: Its antigen remains unidentified.

The data were produced by immunoSEQ multiplex PCR, yet TCRdb's version contains in-frame clones alone and is incomplete. The sample has fewer than 850,000 clones, roughly 70% seen once; the top ten hold roughly 1.8%. The CDR3 covers 15 residues. The J segment lost 0 bases and the V segment lost 2 bases, leaving 4 bases of the junction unmatched. CDR1 is SNHLY and CDR2 is FYNNEI in the germline V gene. Study conclusions and caveats: Depth of sequencing was expected to influence donor clonotype sharing.

The sample consisted of memory CD4+ T cells sorted from blood. Indicated subset: CD45RA-negative fraction. The chain combines TRBV2 with TRBJ2-7; TRBD1 matches at 7 bases. The clonotype was recovered from a woman aged 25 to 39 in good health. The CDR3 region is CASSEWAGGSYEQYF. CDR3 in DNA: TGTGCCAGCAGTGAATGGGCAGGGGGCTCCTACGAGCAGTACTTC.